The 6 T cell receptor beta chains below all came from one sample that was sequenced in a study of human T cells and chemical hapten exposure. TCRdb recomputed calls from the RACE reads with MiXCR, one row per CDR3 protein. Of 350,000 to 400,000 distinct CDR3 sequences in the sample, just under 6.5% are singletons; the top ten hold about 5.6%. Time point noted: patch test 2, 6 weeks after DPC sensitization. Treatment denoted: therapeutic diphenylcyclopropenone sensitization with weekly scalp DPC. The source material was whole blood, sampled in connection with sensitization to the hapten diphenylcyclopropenone (DPC). All receptors derive from a woman between 18 and 30 years old with alopecia areata. Some clones in this sample may be carry-over from other donors' samples.

There are a few counts of this clonotype. V and J are TRBV18 and TRBJ1-5; TRBD1 aligns across 9 bases. The trim removed 3 bases at V and 2 bases at J, leaving 5 bases unmatched. In germline, CDR1 is KGHSH, CDR2 LQKENI. There are 16 residues in the CDR3. The chain's CDR3 is CASSPNRGQGNQPQHF. CDR3 bases: TGTGCCAGCTCACCTAACAGGGGGCAGGGCAATCAGCCCCAGCATTTT.

The chain carries TRBV4-3 and TRBJ1-4; 9 bases match TRBD1. The CDR3 contains 16 residues. The V gene end was trimmed by 3 bases and the J gene end by 8 bases; junction bases not matched to a gene: 10. CDR1 is LGHNA, CDR2 YSLEER, per germline. This chain's CDR3 is CASSQNPGQGREKLFF. The CDR3 DNA reads as TGCGCCAGCAGCCAGAATCCGGGACAGGGTAGGGAAAAACTGTTTTTT.

This clonotype was observed at least ten times. The chain is built from TRBV3-1 and TRBJ1-2, with no clear D. V was pared by 2 bases and J by 7 bases, with 8 bases between. The CDR3 runs 12 residues. Germline values: CDR1 LGHDT, CDR2 YNNKEL (reference sequence). Written as DNA, the CDR3 is TGTGCCAGCAGCCAAAGGGATCGTGGCTACACCTTC. Amino acids: CASSQRDRGYTF.

This clonotype was counted at least ten times. The chain uses TRBV2 and TRBJ2-3; D may correspond to TRBD1 or TRBD2 (5 bases each). CDR3 length equals 12 residues. Germline-derived CDR1 and CDR2 are SNHLY and FYNNEI. Trimming stripped 10 bases from V and 0 bases from J, with 8 bases between. The CDR3 loop is CAIGTSTDTQYF. DNA for the CDR3: TGTGCCATCGGGACCAGCACAGATACGCAGTATTTT.

The chain has TRBV4-1 and TRBJ2-2; the match to TRBD1 covers 11 bases. V was clipped by 4 bases and J by 8 bases; unmatched bases: 6. The CDR3 runs to 15 residues. CDR1 and CDR2 from the germline V gene are MGHRA and YSYEKL. DNA of the CDR3: TGCGCCAGCAGCCGTGGACAGGGGGCTGATGGGGAGCTGTTTTTT. This sequence encodes CASSRGQGADGELFF.

The chain couples TRBV10-3 to TRBJ1-2; 8 bases fit TRBD1. V lost 2 bases to trimming and J lost 4 bases; unmatched junction nucleotides: 6. Per germline, CDR1 ENHRY and CDR2 SYGVKD. The CDR3 extends over 15 amino acids. The DNA for the CDR3 is TGTGCCATCAGTGAGGGGGACAGGAGGGCCTATGGCTACACCTTC. Amino acid sequence: CAISEGDRRAYGYTF.